This T cell receptor beta chain was sequenced for a study of T cells in narcolepsy. For the study at large: Patients with NT1 or NT2 and healthy control donors were enrolled.

General study findings and limits: Same-patient CSF and blood CD4+ T cell clonotypes included HCRT-specific and TRIB2-specific autoreactive ones. Healthy controls reportedly lacked the autoreactive clonotypes serially found in patients' blood.

The V and J ends lost 3 bases and 5 bases respectively, with 15 bases between them. In germline, CDR1 is SGHVS, CDR2 FNYEAQ. The CDR3 is 15 residues long. Concerning this clone: As yet, its antigen is unknown.

The table came from immunoSEQ multiplex PCR; TCRdb's copy has only in-frame clones and leaves some out. This sample has fewer than 25,000 clones, with around 80% found just once. The chain recombines TRBV7-6 with TRBJ2-3; perhaps D is TRBD1 or TRBD2 (6 bases each). The sequence was obtained from a human donor in good health. Specimen: memory (CD45RA-) CD4+ T cells from blood. The chain's CDR3 is CASSLENREVDTQYF. CDR3 in DNA: TGTGCCAGCAGCTTGGAGAACAGGGAGGTAGATACGCAGTATTTT. The whole variable domain, remainder taken from reference TRBV7-6 and TRBJ2-3, is GAGVSQSPRYKVTKRGQDVALRCDPISGHVSLYWYRQALGQGPEFLTYFNYEAQQDKSGLPNDRFSAERPEGSISTLTIQRTEQRDSAMYRCASSLENREVDTQYFGPGTRLTVL.